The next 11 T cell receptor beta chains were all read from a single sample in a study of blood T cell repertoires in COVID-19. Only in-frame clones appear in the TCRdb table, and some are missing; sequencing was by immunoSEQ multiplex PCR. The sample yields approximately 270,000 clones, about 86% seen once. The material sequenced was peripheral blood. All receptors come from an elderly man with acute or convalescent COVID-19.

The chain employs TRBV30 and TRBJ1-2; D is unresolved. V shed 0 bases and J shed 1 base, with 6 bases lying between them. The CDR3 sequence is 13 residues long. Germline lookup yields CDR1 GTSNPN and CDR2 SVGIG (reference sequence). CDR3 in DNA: TGTGCCTGGAGTGTATCAGTTAACTATGGCTACACCTTC. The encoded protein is CAWSVSVNYGYTF.

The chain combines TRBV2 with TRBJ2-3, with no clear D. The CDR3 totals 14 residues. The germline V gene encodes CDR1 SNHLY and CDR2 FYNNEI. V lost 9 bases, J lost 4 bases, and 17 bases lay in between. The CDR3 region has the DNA TGTGCCAGTAGCTTAGAAGACTTACCAGATACGCAGTATTTT. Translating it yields CASSLEDLPDTQYF.

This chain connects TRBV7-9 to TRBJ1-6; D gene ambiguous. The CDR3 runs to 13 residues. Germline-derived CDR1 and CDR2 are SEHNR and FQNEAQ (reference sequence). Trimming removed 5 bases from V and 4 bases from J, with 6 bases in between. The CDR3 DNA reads TGTGCCAGCAGCCCCCTTTATAATTCACCCCTCCACTTT. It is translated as CASSPLYNSPLHF.

CDR3 loop: CASSQGTSGGREQFF. CDR3 sequence (DNA): TGTGCCAGCAGCCAAGGGACTTCAGGGGGAAGGGAGCAGTTCTTC. The chain uses TRBV3-1 (or the pseudogene TRBV3-2) and TRBJ2-1; TRBD1 agrees at 7 bases. The germline gives CDR1 LGHDT, CDR2 YNNKEL (reference sequence). The CDR3 is made up of 15 amino acids. Trimming at V came to 1 base and at J to 10 bases, leaving 10 bases not matched to a gene.

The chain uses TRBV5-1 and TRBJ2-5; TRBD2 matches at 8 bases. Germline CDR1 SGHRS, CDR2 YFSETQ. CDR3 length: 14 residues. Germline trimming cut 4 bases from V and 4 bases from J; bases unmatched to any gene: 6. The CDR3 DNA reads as TGCGCCAGCAGCCGGGCGGGAGGAGGAGAGACCCAGTACTTC. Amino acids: CASSRAGGGETQYF.

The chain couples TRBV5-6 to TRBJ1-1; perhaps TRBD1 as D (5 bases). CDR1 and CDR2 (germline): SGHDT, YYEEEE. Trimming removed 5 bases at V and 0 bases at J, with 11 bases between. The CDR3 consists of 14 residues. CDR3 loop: CASRTGLLNTEAFF. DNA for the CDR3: TGTGCCAGCAGAACGGGACTTTTGAACACTGAAGCTTTCTTT.

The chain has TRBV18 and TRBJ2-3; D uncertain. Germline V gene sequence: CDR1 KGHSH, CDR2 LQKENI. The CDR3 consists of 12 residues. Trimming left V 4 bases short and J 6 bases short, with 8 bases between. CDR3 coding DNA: TGTGCCAGCTCACTGGGCCCGGATACGCAGTATTTT. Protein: CASSLGPDTQYF.

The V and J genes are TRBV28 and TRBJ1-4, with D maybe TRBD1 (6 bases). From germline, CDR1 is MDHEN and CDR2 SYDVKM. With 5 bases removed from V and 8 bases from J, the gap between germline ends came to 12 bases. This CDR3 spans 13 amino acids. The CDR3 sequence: CASSGGAREKLFF. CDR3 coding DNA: TGTGCCAGCAGTGGGGGGGCAAGGGAAAAACTGTTTTTT.

In DNA, the CDR3 is TGTGCCAGCAGCACCCAGGGGTCCGGGGACATTCAGTACTTC. It translates to CASSTQGSGDIQYF. This chain connects TRBV7-2 to TRBJ2-4, with D possibly being TRBD1 (6 bases). V shed 5 bases and J shed 8 bases, with 16 bases lying between them. The CDR3 consists of 14 residues. Germline assignment: CDR1 SGHTA and CDR2 FQGNSA.

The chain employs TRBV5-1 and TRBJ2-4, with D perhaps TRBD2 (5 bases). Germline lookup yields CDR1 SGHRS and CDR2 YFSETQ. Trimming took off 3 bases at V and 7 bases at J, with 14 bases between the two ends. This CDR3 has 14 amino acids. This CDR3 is CASSSAGSGNIQYF. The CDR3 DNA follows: TGCGCCAGCAGCTCCGCGGGCAGTGGGAACATTCAGTACTTC.

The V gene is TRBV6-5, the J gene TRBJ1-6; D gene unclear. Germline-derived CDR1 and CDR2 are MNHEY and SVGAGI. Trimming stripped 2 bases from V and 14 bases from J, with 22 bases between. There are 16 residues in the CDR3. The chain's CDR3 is CASSYVSLAGSSALHF. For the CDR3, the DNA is TGTGCCAGCAGTTACGTTTCCCTCGCAGGATCCTCCGCCCTCCACTTT.